This is a list of T cell receptor beta chains from one sample in a study of siplizumab effects on memory and regulatory T cells. The table came from immunoSEQ multiplex PCR; TCRdb's copy has only in-frame clones and leaves some out. The sample includes 60,000 to 65,000 clones, 79% of them seen just once. The sequenced sample was memory CD4+ T cells sorted from blood. The source is a human donor in good health. Each CDR3 is given with its conserved first and last residue. Fields, in order: CDR3 length, J gene, clone size, V gene, D gene, CDR3 DNA, CDR3 protein. The D gene is left open where the match is weak. Clone size is not always given. Where it is, it says once, few, many or a class for expanded clones.

15	TRBJ1-3	NA	TRBV2	NA	TGTGCCAGCAGCGCGGGACGGATCTCTGGAAACACCATATATTTT	CASSAGRISGNTIYF
14	TRBJ2-3	NA	TRBV7-3	NA	TGTGCCAGCAGCTTATCAGGGGGCACAGATACGCAGTATTTT	CASSLSGGTDTQYF
13	TRBJ2-3	NA	TRBV5-4	TRBD2	TGTGCCAGCAGCGTGCGGGACTATCGGGGGCAGTATTTT	CASSVRDYRGQYF
14	TRBJ2-2	once	TRBV11-3	NA	TGTGCCAGCAGCTTAGGAGACACTACCGGGGAGCTGTTTTTT	CASSLGDTTGELFF
14	TRBJ2-2	NA	TRBV6-5	NA	TGTGCCAGCAGTTATCTCTGGAACACCGGGGAGCTGTTTTTT	CASSYLWNTGELFF
10	TRBJ2-2	once	TRBV27	NA	TGTGCCAGCAGGAACGGGGAGCTGTTTTTT	CASRNGELFF
15	TRBJ2-3	NA	TRBV11-3	NA	TGTGCCAGCAGTGAGGGGGAGATAAGCACAGATACGCAGTATTTT	CASSEGEISTDTQYF
15	TRBJ2-3	once	TRBV7-3	TRBD2	TGTGCCAGCAGCCCCGTGCGGGGGGGCACAGATACGCAGTATTTT	CASSPVRGGTDTQYF
15	TRBJ2-5	NA	TRBV5-6	NA	TGTGCCAGCAGCCCCCCTTCCTGGGGCATCGAGACCCAGTACTTC	CASSPPSWGIETQYF
14	TRBJ1-1	NA	TRBV7-9	TRBD1	TGTGCCAGCAGCCGAGGACAGGGGAACGGTGAAGCTTTCTTT	CASSRGQGNGEAFF
18	TRBJ1-5	NA	TRBV5-4	TRBD1	TGTGCCAGCAGCTTGGTCAACGACAGGGGGCAGGGGAGTCAGCCCCAGCATTTT	CASSLVNDRGQGSQPQHF
14	TRBJ1-1	few	TRBV19	TRBD1	TGTGCCAGTAGTATTCGACAGGGGGCGATTGGAGCTTTCTTT	CASSIRQGAIGAFF
13	TRBJ1-1	NA	TRBV7-3	NA	TGTGCCAGCAGCCCGGCATCAGGACTAAAAGCTTTCTTT	CASSPASGLKAFF
12	TRBJ1-1	few	TRBV6-1	NA	TGTGCCAGCAGTGAGTGGGGTACTGAAGCTTTCTTT	CASSEWGTEAFF
15	TRBJ2-1	NA	TRBV2	NA	TGTGCCAGCAGTGGGTCCTCGACGGGCTCGAATGAGCAGTTCTTC	CASSGSSTGSNEQFF
16	TRBJ1-3	NA	TRBV27	NA	TGTGCCAGCAGTTTATTGGCACCTTACTCTGGAAACACCATATATTTT	CASSLLAPYSGNTIYF
14	TRBJ1-4	NA	TRBV12-5	NA	TGTGCTAGTGGTTTAAATCCGAATAATGAAAAACTGTTTTTT	CASGLNPNNEKLFF
16	TRBJ1-2	NA	TRBV27	NA	TGTGCCAGCAGTTTAAATTTCAGGTCGCTATCCTATGGCTACACCTTC	CASSLNFRSLSYGYTF